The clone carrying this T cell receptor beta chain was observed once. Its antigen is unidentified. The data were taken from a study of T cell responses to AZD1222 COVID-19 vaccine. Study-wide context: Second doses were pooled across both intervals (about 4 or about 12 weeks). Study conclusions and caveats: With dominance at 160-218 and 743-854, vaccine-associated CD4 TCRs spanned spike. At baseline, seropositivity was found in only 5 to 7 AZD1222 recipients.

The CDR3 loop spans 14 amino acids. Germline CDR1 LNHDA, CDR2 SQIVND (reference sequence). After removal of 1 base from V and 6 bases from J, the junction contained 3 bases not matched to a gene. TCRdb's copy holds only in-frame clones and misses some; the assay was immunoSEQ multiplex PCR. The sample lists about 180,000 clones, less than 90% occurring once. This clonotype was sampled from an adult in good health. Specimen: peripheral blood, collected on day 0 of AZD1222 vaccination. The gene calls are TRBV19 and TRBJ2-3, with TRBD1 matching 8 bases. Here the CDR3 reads CASSIVNRGDTQYF. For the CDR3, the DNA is TGTGCCAGTAGTATAGTAAACAGGGGGGATACGCAGTATTTT.